This TCR beta chain is drawn from a study of early T cells in non-severe SARS-CoV-2 infection. At the level of the study: The chains were unpaired, and the sequenced material was bulk RNA from unsorted whole blood.

TCRdb reprocessed the 5' RACE reads with MiXCR, giving one entry per CDR3 protein. The sample carries about 55,000 distinct CDR3 sequences, 12% recorded once. General study findings and limits: CD4 and private specificities were missed by VDJdb matching, which favored anti-spike CD8 responses.

The length of the CDR3 is 11 residues. CDR1 and CDR2 from the germline V gene are SEHNR and FQNEAQ (reference sequence). Trimming took 6 bases from V and 1 from J, leaving 3 bases between them. This clonotype was seen many times. What it binds is unknown. The rearrangement uses TRBV7-9 and TRBJ2-5; unclear D gene. This receptor was obtained from an adult who was a healthcare worker with PCR-confirmed SARS-CoV-2 infection or an uninfected control (not recorded which). The sample comprised whole blood. CDR3 residues: CASSIQETQYF. As DNA, the CDR3 is TGTGCCAGCAGTATCCAAGAGACCCAGTACTTC.